Here is one TCR beta chain with its context. The antigen is unknown. The CDR3 covers 14 residues. V was trimmed by 5 bases and J by 4 bases, leaving 14 bases between them. Germline values: CDR1 MNHEY, CDR2 SMNVEV (reference sequence). This sample is drawn from a study of T cell responses to AZD1222 COVID-19 vaccine. Study findings and constraints: Recipients of AZD1222 seropositive at baseline numbered only 5 to 7. There were repertoire samples only from the period after the peak T cell response. The donors showed a predominance of white British ancestry and of females, with possible underestimation of clonal diversity.

The data were produced by immunoSEQ multiplex PCR, yet TCRdb's version contains in-frame clones alone and is incomplete. The table shows fewer than 150,000 clones, with about 93% occurring only once. Sample: peripheral blood, taken on day 0 of AZD1222 vaccination. The chain joins TRBV27 to TRBJ1-2, with no clear D. The TCR originated in an adult in good health. In nucleotides, the CDR3 is TGTGCCAGCAGTCCTTGGGAGCCCGGCTATGGCTACACCTTC. Its protein is CASSPWEPGYGYTF.